This TCR beta chain came from a study of T cells expressing NK-cell markers. There are 17 residues in the CDR3. For each CDR3 protein, TCRdb gives one entry from its re-call of the 5' RACE reads, without DNA. The sample's table shows about 160,000 distinct CDR3 sequences. Sequenced: blood T cells: a sorted CD56 or NKG2C T cell subset, CD4+ or CD8+ T cells, or bulk PBMC T cells (not recorded which). The chain links TRBV12-3 or TRBV12-4 to TRBJ2-3; the D call of TRBD2 rests on TCRdb alone, since no DNA is present to check it. The source of this sequence is a man between 18 and 69 years old in good health. CDR3 sequence reads: CASSLGLARPGEDTQYF.